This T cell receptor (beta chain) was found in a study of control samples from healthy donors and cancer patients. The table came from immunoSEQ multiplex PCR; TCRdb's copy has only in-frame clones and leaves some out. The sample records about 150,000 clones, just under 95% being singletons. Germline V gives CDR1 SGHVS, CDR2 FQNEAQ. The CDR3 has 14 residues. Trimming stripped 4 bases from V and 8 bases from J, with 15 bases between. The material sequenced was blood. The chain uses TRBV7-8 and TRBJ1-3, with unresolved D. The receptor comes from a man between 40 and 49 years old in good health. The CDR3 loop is CASSSGPYRDTIYF. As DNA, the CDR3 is TGTGCCAGCAGCTCAGGACCCTACCGGGACACCATATATTTT.